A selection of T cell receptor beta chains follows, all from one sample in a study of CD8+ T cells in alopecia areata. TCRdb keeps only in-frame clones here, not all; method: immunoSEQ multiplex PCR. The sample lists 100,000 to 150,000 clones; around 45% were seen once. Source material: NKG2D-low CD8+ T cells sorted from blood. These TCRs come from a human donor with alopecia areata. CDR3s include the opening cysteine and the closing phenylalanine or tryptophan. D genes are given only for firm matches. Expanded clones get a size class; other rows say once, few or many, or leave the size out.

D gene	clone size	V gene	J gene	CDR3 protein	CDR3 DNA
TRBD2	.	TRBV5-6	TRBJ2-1	CASQTGGRTQEQFF	TGTGCCAGCCAGACGGGGGGGCGTACACAGGAGCAGTTCTTC
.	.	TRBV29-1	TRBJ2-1	CSIGRQDEQFF	TGCAGCATCGGAAGGCAGGATGAGCAGTTCTTC
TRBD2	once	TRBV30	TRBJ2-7	CAWSAEGLGTSYEQYF	TGTGCCTGGAGTGCCGAAGGACTAGGGACCTCCTACGAGCAGTACTTC
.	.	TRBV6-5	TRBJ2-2	CASSYSGDTGELFF	TGTGCCAGCAGTTACTCCGGGGACACCGGGGAGCTGTTTTTT
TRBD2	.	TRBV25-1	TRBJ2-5	CASRGGAQYF	TGTGCCAGCAGGGGGGGGGCCCAGTACTTC
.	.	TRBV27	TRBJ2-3	CASSYGGSTDTQYF	TGTGCCAGCAGTTACGGGGGTAGCACAGATACGCAGTATTTT
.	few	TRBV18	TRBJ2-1	CASSSGENEQFF	TGTGCCAGCTCATCAGGGGAAAATGAGCAGTTCTTC
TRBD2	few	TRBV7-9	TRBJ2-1	CASSPLREGNPNEQFF	TGTGCCAGCAGCCCACTCCGGGAGGGTAACCCCAATGAGCAGTTCTTC
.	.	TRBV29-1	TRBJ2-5	CSVDDSGPGAQYF	TGCAGCGTGGACGATAGCGGTCCAGGGGCCCAGTACTTC
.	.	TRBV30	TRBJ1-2	CAWSPGGGYGYTF	TGTGCCTGGAGCCCCGGTGGGGGCTATGGCTACACCTTC
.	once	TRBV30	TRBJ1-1	CAWSVGRGGTEAFF	TGTGCCTGGAGTGTAGGCCGTGGGGGGACTGAAGCTTTCTTT
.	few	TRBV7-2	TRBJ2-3	CASSFETPQDTQYF	TGTGCCAGCAGCTTTGAGACCCCGCAAGATACGCAGTATTTT
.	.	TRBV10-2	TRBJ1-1	CASSSDSPNTEAFF	TGCGCCAGCAGTTCGGACAGCCCGAACACTGAAGCTTTCTTT
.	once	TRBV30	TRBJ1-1	CAWSATRNTEAFF	TGTGCCTGGAGCGCGACGCGGAACACTGAAGCTTTCTTT
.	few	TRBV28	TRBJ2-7	CASTGRIVPPSEYF	TGTGCCAGCACCGGCAGAATTGTCCCCCCCAGCGAGTACTTC
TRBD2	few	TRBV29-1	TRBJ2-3	CSADLAGTTDTQYF	TGCAGCGCGGACCTAGCGGGAACCACAGATACGCAGTATTTT
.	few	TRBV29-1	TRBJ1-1	CSVGQLNTEAFF	TGCAGCGTTGGACAGCTAAACACTGAAGCTTTCTTT
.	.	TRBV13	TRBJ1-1	CASSLGPRATEAFF	TGTGCCAGCAGCTTAGGCCCCAGGGCGACTGAAGCTTTCTTT
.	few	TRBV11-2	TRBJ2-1	CASSTGPNSYNEQFF	TGTGCCAGCAGCACCGGACCAAACTCCTACAATGAGCAGTTCTTC
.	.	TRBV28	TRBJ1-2	CATQNYGYTF	TGTGCCACCCAAAACTATGGCTACACCTTC
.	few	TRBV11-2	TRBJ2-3	CASSSTDTQYF	TGTGCCAGCAGCTCCACGGATACGCAGTATTTT
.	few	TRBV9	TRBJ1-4	CASSVATRSEKLFF	TGTGCCAGCAGCGTAGCTACAAGGAGTGAAAAACTGTTTTTT
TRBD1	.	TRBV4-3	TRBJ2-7	CASSQEQGTSYEQYF	TGCGCCAGCAGCCAAGAACAGGGGACATCCTACGAGCAGTACTTC
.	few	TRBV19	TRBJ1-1	CASSLTENTEAFF	TGTGCCAGTAGCCTGACAGAGAACACTGAAGCTTTCTTT
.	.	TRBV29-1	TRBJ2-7	CSVEDVLAGEQYF	TGCAGCGTTGAAGATGTATTAGCTGGTGAGCAGTACTTC
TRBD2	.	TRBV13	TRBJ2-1	CASSRASGDNEQFF	TGTGCCAGTTCCAGGGCTAGCGGTGACAATGAGCAGTTCTTC
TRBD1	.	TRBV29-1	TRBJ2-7	CSVEGQGLRYF	TGCAGCGTCGAAGGACAGGGCCTAAGGTACTTC
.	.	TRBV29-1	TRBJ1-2	CSVEGFTF	TGCAGCGTTGAAGGGTTCACCTTC
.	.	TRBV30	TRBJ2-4	CAGTGRDADIQYF	TGTGCCGGGACGGGTCGGGATGCGGACATTCAGTACTTC
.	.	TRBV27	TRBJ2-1	CASSSEGHNEQFF	TGTGCCAGCAGTTCAGAGGGCCACAATGAGCAGTTCTTC
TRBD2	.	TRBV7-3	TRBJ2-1	CASSRTSGASYNEQFF	TGTGCCAGCAGCAGAACTAGCGGGGCCTCCTACAATGAGCAGTTCTTC
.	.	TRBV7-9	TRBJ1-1	CASGGRTNTEAFF	TGTGCCAGCGGTGGACGGACGAACACTGAAGCTTTCTTT
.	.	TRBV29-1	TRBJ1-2	CSVLLGTTNYGYTF	TGCAGCGTTTTATTGGGGACGACTAACTATGGCTACACCTTC
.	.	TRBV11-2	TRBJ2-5	CASSFRPPPETQYF	TGTGCCAGCAGCTTCAGGCCTCCTCCGGAGACCCAGTACTTC
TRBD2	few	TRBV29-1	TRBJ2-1	CSVPSGRQSEQFF	TGCAGCGTTCCCAGCGGGAGACAAAGCGAGCAGTTCTTC
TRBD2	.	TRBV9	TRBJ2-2	CASNLAGANTGELFF	TGTGCCAGCAACCTAGCGGGAGCGAACACCGGGGAGCTGTTTTTT
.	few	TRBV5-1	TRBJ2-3	CASMVSDTQYF	TGCGCCAGCATGGTTTCAGATACGCAGTATTTT
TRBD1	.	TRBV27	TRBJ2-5	CASSYGQGETQYF	TGTGCCAGCAGTTACGGACAGGGTGAGACCCAGTACTTC
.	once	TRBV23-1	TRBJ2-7	CASSTRNRDLIQYPFYEQYF	TGCGCCAGCTCAACAAGAAACAGGGACCTGATCCAATATCCCTTTTACGAGCAGTACTTC
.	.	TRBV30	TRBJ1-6	CAWSVPRRDPYNSPLHF	TGTGCCTGGAGTGTTCCCAGGAGGGACCCTTATAATTCACCCCTCCACTTT
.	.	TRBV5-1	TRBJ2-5	CASSLAGQGGLETQYF	TGCGCCAGCAGCTTGGCGGGTCAGGGGGGACTTGAGACCCAGTACTTC
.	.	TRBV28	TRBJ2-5	CASSLSPGLGETQYF	TGTGCCAGCAGTTTATCCCCGGGACTTGGAGAGACCCAGTACTTC
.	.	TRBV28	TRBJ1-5	CASSLVWGNSNQPQHF	TGTGCCAGCAGTTTGGTTTGGGGGAATAGCAATCAGCCCCAGCATTTT
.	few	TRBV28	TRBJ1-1	CASSFRRANTEAFF	TGTGCCAGCAGTTTCCGCAGGGCGAACACTGAAGCTTTCTTT
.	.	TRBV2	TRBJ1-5	CASSPPGNQPQHF	TGTGCCAGCTCTCCTCCAGGCAATCAGCCCCAGCATTTT
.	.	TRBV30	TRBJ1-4	CAWSERETLFF	TGTGCCTGGAGCGAAAGGGAGACTTTGTTTTTT